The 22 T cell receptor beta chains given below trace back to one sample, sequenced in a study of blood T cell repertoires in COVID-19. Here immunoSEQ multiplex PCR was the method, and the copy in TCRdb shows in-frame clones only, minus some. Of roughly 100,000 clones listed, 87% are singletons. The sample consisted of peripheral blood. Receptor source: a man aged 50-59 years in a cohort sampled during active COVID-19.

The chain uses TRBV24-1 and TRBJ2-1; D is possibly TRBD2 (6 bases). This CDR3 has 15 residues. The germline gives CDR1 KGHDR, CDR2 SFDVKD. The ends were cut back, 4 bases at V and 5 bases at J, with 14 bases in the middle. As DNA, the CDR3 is TGTGCCACCAGTGAGGCGGGACTGGACCACAATGAGCAGTTCTTC. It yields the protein CATSEAGLDHNEQFF.

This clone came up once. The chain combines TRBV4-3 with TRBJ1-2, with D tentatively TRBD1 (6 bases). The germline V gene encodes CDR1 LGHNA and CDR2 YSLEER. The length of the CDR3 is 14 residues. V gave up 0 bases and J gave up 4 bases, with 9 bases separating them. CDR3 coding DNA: TGCGCCAGCAGCCAAGAACAGGGATCCTATGGCTACACCTTC. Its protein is CASSQEQGSYGYTF.

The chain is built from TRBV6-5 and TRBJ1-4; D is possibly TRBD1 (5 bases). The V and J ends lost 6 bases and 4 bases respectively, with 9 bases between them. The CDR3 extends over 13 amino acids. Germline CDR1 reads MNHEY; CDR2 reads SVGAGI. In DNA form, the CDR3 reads TGTGCCAGCAGCAGACAGTATAATGAAAAACTGTTTTTT. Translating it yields CASSRQYNEKLFF.

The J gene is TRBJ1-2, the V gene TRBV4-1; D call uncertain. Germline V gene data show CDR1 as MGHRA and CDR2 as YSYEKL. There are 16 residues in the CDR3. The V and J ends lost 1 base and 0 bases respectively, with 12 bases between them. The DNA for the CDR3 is TGCGCCAGCAGCCAAGGTTACGGAGGAGCTAACTATGGCTACACCTTC. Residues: CASSQGYGGANYGYTF.

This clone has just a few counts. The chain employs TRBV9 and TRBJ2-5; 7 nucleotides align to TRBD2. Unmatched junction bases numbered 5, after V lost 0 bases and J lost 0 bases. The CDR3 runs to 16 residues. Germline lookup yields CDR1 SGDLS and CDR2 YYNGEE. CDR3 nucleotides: TGTGCCAGCAGCGTAGGGAGCGGGGTGTACCAAGAGACCCAGTACTTC. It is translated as CASSVGSGVYQETQYF.

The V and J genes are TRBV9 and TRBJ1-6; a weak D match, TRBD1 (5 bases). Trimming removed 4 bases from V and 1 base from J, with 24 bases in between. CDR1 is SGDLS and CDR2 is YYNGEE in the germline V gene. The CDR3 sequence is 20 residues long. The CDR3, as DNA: TGTGCCAGCAGCCTTTCTCCGGGACGCGGGGTCCGGTCCTATAATTCACCCCTCCACTTT. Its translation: CASSLSPGRGVRSYNSPLHF. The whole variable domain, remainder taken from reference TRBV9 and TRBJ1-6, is DSGVTQTPKHLITATGQRVTLRCSPRSGDLSVYWYQQSLDQGLQFLIQYYNGEERAKGNILERFSAQQFPDLHSELNLSSLELGDSALYFCASSLSPGRGVRSYNSPLHFGNGTRLTVT.

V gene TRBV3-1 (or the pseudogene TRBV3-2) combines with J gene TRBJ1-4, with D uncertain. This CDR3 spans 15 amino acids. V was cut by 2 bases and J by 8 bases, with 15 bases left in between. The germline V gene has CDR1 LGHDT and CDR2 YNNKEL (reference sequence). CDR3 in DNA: TGTGCCAGCAGCCAAAACCCTGTCGGGATGGAAAAACTGTTTTTT. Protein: CASSQNPVGMEKLFF.

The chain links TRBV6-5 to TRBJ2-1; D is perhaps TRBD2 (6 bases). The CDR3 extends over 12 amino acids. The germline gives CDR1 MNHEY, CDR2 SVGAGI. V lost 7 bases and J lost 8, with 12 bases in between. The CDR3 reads CASTGELDEQFF. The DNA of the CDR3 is TGTGCCAGCACGGGAGAGCTCGATGAGCAGTTCTTC.

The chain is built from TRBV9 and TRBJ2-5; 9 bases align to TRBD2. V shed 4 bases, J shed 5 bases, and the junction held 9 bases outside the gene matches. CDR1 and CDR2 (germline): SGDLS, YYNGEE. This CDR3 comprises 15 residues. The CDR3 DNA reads TGTGCCAGCAGCCCGGCCGGGACTAGCAAGGAGACCCAGTACTTC. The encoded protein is CASSPAGTSKETQYF.

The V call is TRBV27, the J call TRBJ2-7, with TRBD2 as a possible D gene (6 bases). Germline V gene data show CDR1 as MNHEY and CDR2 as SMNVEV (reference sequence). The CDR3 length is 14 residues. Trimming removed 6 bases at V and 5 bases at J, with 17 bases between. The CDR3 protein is CASRAGSSSDEQYF. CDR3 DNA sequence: TGTGCCAGCAGAGCCGGGAGTAGCAGCGACGAGCAGTACTTC.

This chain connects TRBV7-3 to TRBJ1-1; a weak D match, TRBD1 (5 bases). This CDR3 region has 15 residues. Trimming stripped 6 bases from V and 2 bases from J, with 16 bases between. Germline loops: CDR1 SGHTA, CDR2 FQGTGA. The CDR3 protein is CASRRTPGSNTEAFF. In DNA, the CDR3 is TGTGCCAGCAGGCGAACCCCAGGGTCAAACACTGAAGCTTTCTTT.

CDR3 in amino acids: CASSFRAASSYEQYF. The CDR3 coding sequence is TGTGCCAGCAGCTTTCGAGCCGCGAGCTCCTACGAGCAGTACTTC. The chain uses TRBV11-3 and TRBJ2-7, with D unresolved. Germline V CDR1 and CDR2: SGHNT, YENEEA. V lost 3 bases and J lost 0, with 12 bases in between. The CDR3 is made up of 15 amino acids.

CDR3 nucleotide sequence: TGTGCCAGCAGCCGCCGGACTAGCGGGGGGACCGGGGAGCTGTTTTTT. Translating gives CASSRRTSGGTGELFF. The chain combines TRBV6-6 with TRBJ2-2; 14 bases fit TRBD2. The length of the CDR3 is 16 residues. Germline lookup yields CDR1 MNHNY and CDR2 SVGAGI (reference sequence). Trimming removed 6 bases from V and 5 bases from J; junction bases left unmatched: 5.

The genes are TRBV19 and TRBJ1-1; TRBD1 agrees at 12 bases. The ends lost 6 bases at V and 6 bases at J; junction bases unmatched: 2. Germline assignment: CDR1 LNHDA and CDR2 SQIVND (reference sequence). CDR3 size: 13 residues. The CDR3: CASSRDRGPEAFF. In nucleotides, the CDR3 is TGTGCCAGTAGCAGGGACAGGGGGCCTGAAGCTTTCTTT.

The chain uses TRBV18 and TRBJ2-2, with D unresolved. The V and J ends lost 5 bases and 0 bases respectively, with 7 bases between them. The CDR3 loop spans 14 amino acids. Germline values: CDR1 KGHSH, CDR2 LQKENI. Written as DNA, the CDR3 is TGTGCCAGCTCATCAGTACCGAACACCGGGGAGCTGTTTTTT. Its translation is CASSSVPNTGELFF.

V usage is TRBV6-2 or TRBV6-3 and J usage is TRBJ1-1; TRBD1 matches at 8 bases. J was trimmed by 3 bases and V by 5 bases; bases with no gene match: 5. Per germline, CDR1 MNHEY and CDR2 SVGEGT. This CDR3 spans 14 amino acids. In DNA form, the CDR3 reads TGTGCCAGCAGTCCGGACAGGGTTTACACTGAAGCTTTCTTT. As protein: CASSPDRVYTEAFF.

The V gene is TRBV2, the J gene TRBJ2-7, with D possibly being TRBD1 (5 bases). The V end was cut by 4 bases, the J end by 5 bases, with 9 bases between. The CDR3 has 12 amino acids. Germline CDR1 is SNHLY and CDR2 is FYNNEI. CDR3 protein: CASSGGLDEQYV. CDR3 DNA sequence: TGTGCCAGCAGTGGGGGCCTTGACGAGCAGTACGTC.

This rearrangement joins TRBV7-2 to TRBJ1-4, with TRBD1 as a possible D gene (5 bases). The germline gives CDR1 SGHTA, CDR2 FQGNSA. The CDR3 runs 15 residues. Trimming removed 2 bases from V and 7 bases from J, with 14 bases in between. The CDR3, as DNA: TGTGCCAGCAGCTTACAGGGCGGCCTGTCTGAAAAACTGTTTTTT. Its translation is CASSLQGGLSEKLFF.

For the CDR3, the DNA is TGTGCTAGTGGTCAGCCTAAGGGAGGGGGCACAGATACGCAGTATTTT. It yields the protein CASGQPKGGGTDTQYF. V usage is TRBV12-5 and J usage is TRBJ2-3, with 7 positions matching TRBD2. Looked up from germline, CDR1 is LGHNT and CDR2 is FRNRAP. This CDR3 has 16 residues. V lost 5 bases to trimming and J lost 1 base; unmatched junction nucleotides: 9.

CDR3 coding DNA: TGTGCCAGCAGAACGGGACAGGGCGGGTCGGAGACCCAGTACTTC. Residues: CASRTGQGGSETQYF. The chain is built from TRBV6-5 and TRBJ2-5; 9 nucleotides line up with TRBD1. Germline values: CDR1 MNHEY, CDR2 SVGAGI. V lost 6 bases to trimming and J lost 5 bases; unmatched junction nucleotides: 10. The CDR3 extends over 15 amino acids.

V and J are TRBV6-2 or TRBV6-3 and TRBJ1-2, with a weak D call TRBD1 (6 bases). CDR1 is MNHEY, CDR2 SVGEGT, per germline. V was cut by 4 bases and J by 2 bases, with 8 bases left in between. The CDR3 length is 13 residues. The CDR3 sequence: CASSFQGNYGYTF. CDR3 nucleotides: TGTGCCAGCAGTTTCCAGGGGAACTATGGCTACACCTTC.

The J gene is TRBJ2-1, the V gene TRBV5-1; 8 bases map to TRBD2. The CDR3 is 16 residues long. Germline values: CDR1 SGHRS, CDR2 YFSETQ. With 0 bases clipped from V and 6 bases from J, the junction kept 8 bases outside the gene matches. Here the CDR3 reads CASSLDSGRGVNEQFF. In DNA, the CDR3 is TGCGCCAGCAGCTTGGATTCCGGGAGGGGGGTCAATGAGCAGTTCTTC.